Listed below are T cell receptor gamma chains from one sample, sequenced in a study of Vδ1+ human thymocytes. TCRdb applied CATT to the multiplex PCR reads for clone calling. Among tens of thousands of gamma-chain clones, over 20% were seen once, and the ten largest hold about 1.8%. The sequencing input was Vdelta1+ gamma-delta thymocytes from the thymus. Receptors originate from a girl in the first two years of life who had congenital heart surgery. Both conserved end residues are part of each CDR3. A clone size is listed for some rows: how often the clone was seen (once, few, many), or a class if it is expanded.

clone_size: -; j_call: TRGJ1/TRGJ2; v_call: TRGV8; cdr3_nt: TGTGCCACCTGGGATAGTAACGGCTATAAGAAACTCTTT; cdr3_aa: CATWDSNGYKKLF
clone_size: -; j_call: TRGJ1/TRGJ2; v_call: TRGV2; cdr3_nt: TGTGCCACCTGGGACGAGCCGGGTAATAAGAAACTCTTT; cdr3_aa: CATWDEPGNKKLF
clone_size: -; j_call: TRGJ1/TRGJ2; v_call: TRGV4; cdr3_nt: TGTGCCACCTGGGATGGGCCACGTTATAAGAAACTCTTT; cdr3_aa: CATWDGPRYKKLF
clone_size: -; j_call: TRGJ1/TRGJ2; v_call: TRGV4; cdr3_nt: TGTGCCACCTGGGATGTCTCTTGTGGTAAGAAACTCTTT; cdr3_aa: CATWDVSCGKKLF
clone_size: few; j_call: TRGJ1/TRGJ2; v_call: TRGV2; cdr3_nt: TGTGCCACCTGGGACGGGCCCGGCTTTGCGAATTATTATAAGAAACTCTTT; cdr3_aa: CATWDGPGFANYYKKLF
clone_size: once; j_call: TRGJ1/TRGJ2; v_call: TRGV2; cdr3_nt: TGTGCCACCTGGGACGGGGAACGGGCATATAAGAAACTCTTT; cdr3_aa: CATWDGERAYKKLF
clone_size: -; j_call: TRGJ1/TRGJ2; v_call: TRGV3; cdr3_nt: TGTGCCACCTGGGACCTGGTCGGGGGTTATAAGAAACTCTTT; cdr3_aa: CATWDLVGGYKKLF
clone_size: many; j_call: TRGJ1/TRGJ2; v_call: TRGV3; cdr3_nt: TGTGCCACCTGGGACAGGCAGGATAAGAAACTCTTT; cdr3_aa: CATWDRQDKKLF
clone_size: few; j_call: TRGJ1/TRGJ2; v_call: TRGV2; cdr3_nt: TGTGCCACCTGGGACGGGCAGTGGAAACTCTTT; cdr3_aa: CATWDGQWKLF
clone_size: -; j_call: TRGJ1/TRGJ2; v_call: TRGV2; cdr3_nt: TGTGCCACCTGGGAAATCGGTTATAAGAAACTCTTT; cdr3_aa: CATWEIGYKKLF
clone_size: -; j_call: TRGJ1/TRGJ2; v_call: TRGV8; cdr3_nt: TGTGCCACCTGGGATAGGCCACTTCTTCAGAATTATTATAAGAAACTCTTT; cdr3_aa: CATWDRPLLQNYYKKLF
clone_size: -; j_call: TRGJP1; v_call: TRGV2; cdr3_nt: TGTGCCACCTGGGACGCCCAGACTTATACCACTGGTTGGTTCAAGATATTT; cdr3_aa: CATWDAQTYTTGWFKIF
clone_size: -; j_call: TRGJ1/TRGJ2; v_call: TRGV8; cdr3_nt: TGTGCCACCTGGGATAGACCTCATCGGGGATCTCCGAATTATTATAAGAAACTCTTT; cdr3_aa: CATWDRPHRGSPNYYKKLF
clone_size: -; j_call: TRGJ1/TRGJ2; v_call: TRGV2; cdr3_nt: TGTGCCACCTGGGTTGGCATATATTATAAGAAACTCTTT; cdr3_aa: CATWVGIYYKKLF
clone_size: -; j_call: TRGJ1/TRGJ2; v_call: TRGV2; cdr3_nt: TGTGCCACCTGGGACGGCCGCGGATGGAAACTCTTT; cdr3_aa: CATWDGRGWKLF
clone_size: few; j_call: TRGJ1/TRGJ2; v_call: TRGV4; cdr3_nt: TGTGCCACCTGGGGTATACCTTATTATAAGAAACTCTTT; cdr3_aa: CATWGIPYYKKLF
clone_size: -; j_call: TRGJ1/TRGJ2; v_call: TRGV3; cdr3_nt: TGTGCCACCTGGGACATGTCTCATGGTTATAAGAAACTCTTT; cdr3_aa: CATWDMSHGYKKLF
clone_size: -; j_call: TRGJ1/TRGJ2; v_call: TRGV9; cdr3_nt: TGTGCCTTGTGGGAGGTTCCTAAGAAACTCTTT; cdr3_aa: CALWEVPKKLF
clone_size: few; j_call: TRGJP1; v_call: TRGV4; cdr3_nt: TGTGCCACCTGGGATGGGGCTCATACCACTGGTTGGTTCAAGATATTT; cdr3_aa: CATWDGAHTTGWFKIF
clone_size: -; j_call: TRGJ1/TRGJ2; v_call: TRGV3; cdr3_nt: TGTGCCACCTGGGGCCCCTATTATAAGAAACTCTTT; cdr3_aa: CATWGPYYKKLF
clone_size: few; j_call: TRGJ1/TRGJ2; v_call: TRGV9; cdr3_nt: TGTGCCTTGTGGGAGGTGCACCTTTATTATAAGAAACTCTTT; cdr3_aa: CALWEVHLYYKKLF
clone_size: few; j_call: TRGJ1/TRGJ2; v_call: TRGV8; cdr3_nt: TGTGCCACCTGGGTCGGAGTCGAGAAACTCTTT; cdr3_aa: CATWVGVEKLF
clone_size: -; j_call: TRGJP1; v_call: TRGV8; cdr3_nt: TGTGCCACCTGGGCCTCATATACCACTGGTTGGTTCAAGATATTT; cdr3_aa: CATWASYTTGWFKIF
clone_size: -; j_call: TRGJ1/TRGJ2; v_call: TRGV3; cdr3_nt: TGTGCCACCTGGGACGAGACAAATTATTATAAGAAACTCTTT; cdr3_aa: CATWDETNYYKKLF
clone_size: few; j_call: TRGJ1/TRGJ2; v_call: TRGV8; cdr3_nt: TGTGCCACCTGGGCCTCCCCTTGCTATAAGAAACTCTTT; cdr3_aa: CATWASPCYKKLF
clone_size: -; j_call: TRGJ1/TRGJ2; v_call: TRGV2; cdr3_nt: TGTGCCACCTGGGACGGGGCAGGGGGGTATAAGAAACTCTTT; cdr3_aa: CATWDGAGGYKKLF
clone_size: few; j_call: TRGJP2; v_call: TRGV2; cdr3_nt: TGTGCCACCTGGGACGGGCGTCGTAGTGATTGGATCAAGACGTTT; cdr3_aa: CATWDGRRSDWIKTF
clone_size: -; j_call: TRGJP2; v_call: TRGV3; cdr3_nt: TGTGCCACCTGGGTCTGTAATTCGGGTAGTGATTGGATCAAGACGTTT; cdr3_aa: CATWVCNSGSDWIKTF